The next 16 T cell receptor beta chains were all read from a single sample in a study of blood T cell repertoires in COVID-19. Assay: immunoSEQ multiplex PCR; the TCRdb copy retains only in-frame clones and omits some. The repertoire holds some 57,000 clones, with around 87% as singletons. Sequencing was performed on peripheral blood. All receptors come from a man between 65 and 85 years old with acute or convalescent COVID-19.

This clone was recorded a few times. CDR3 coding DNA: TGTGCCGCGGGGGCAGGGGGCCTTGAAGCTTTCTTT. Encoded protein: CAAGAGGLEAFF. The chain recombines TRBV25-1 with TRBJ1-1; 8 bases are a match to TRBD1. The CDR3 is 12 residues long. The germline V gene encodes CDR1 MGHDK and CDR2 SYGVNS. V lost 11 bases and J lost 7; bases outside the gene matches: 9.

V usage is TRBV5-4 and J usage is TRBJ1-4, with D perhaps matching TRBD1 (5 bases). The CDR3 contains 15 residues. CDR1 is SGHNT, CDR2 YYREEE, per germline (reference sequence). Trimming took off 3 bases at V and 10 bases at J, with 19 bases between the two ends. The CDR3 DNA reads as TGTGCCAGCAGCTCGGGAGGGGAAGGTTTGGGAAAACTGTTTTTT. Its translation is CASSSGGEGLGKLFF.

This sequence joins TRBV6-5 and TRBJ2-3; the D gene is possibly TRBD2 (5 bases). V lost 10 bases and J lost 5, with 13 bases in between. This CDR3 spans 12 amino acids. The germline V gene has CDR1 MNHEY and CDR2 SVGAGI. The CDR3 DNA reads as TGTGCCACACGACCAGCGGAAGATACGCAGTATTTT. Its protein product is CATRPAEDTQYF.

The sample holds a few counts of this clone. The chain recombines TRBV3-1 (or the pseudogene TRBV3-2) with TRBJ2-2, with D unclear. From germline, CDR1 is LGHDT and CDR2 YNNKEL (reference sequence). The CDR3 has 14 amino acids. V was clipped by 1 base and J by 5 bases, with 8 bases between them. The DNA of the CDR3 is TGTGCCAGCAGCCAAGTAGTTCTAACCGGGGAGCTGTTTTTT. This codes for CASSQVVLTGELFF.

This chain joins TRBV7-2 and TRBJ1-1, with TRBD1 matching 8 bases. This CDR3 spans 14 amino acids. Germline V gives CDR1 SGHTA, CDR2 FQGNSA. Trimming cost V 1 base and J 8 bases; bases outside gene matches: 6. The CDR3 nucleotides read TGTGCCAGCAGCTTAGAGGGGGGACAGGAAGAAGCTTTCTTT. Amino acids: CASSLEGGQEEAFF.

The rearrangement links TRBV5-1 to TRBJ2-2; perhaps TRBD2 as D (5 bases). CDR3 length: 16 residues. Deletions cut 4 bases from V and 1 base from J, with 14 bases between. Germline V gene lookup returns CDR1 SGHRS and CDR2 YFSETQ. For the CDR3, the DNA is TGCGCCAGCAGCGGAGACAAGGACTTGAACACCGGGGAGCTGTTTTTT. Amino acids: CASSGDKDLNTGELFF.

The CDR3 reads CASSLEQGASYEQYF. Here the CDR3 DNA reads TGTGCCAGCAGCTTAGAACAGGGGGCTTCCTACGAGCAGTACTTC. The J gene is TRBJ2-7, the V gene TRBV7-7; 9 positions agree with TRBD1. The V gene end was trimmed by 1 base and the J gene end by 1 base; junction bases not matched to a gene: 2. This CDR3 region has 15 residues. From germline, CDR1 is SSHAT and CDR2 FNYEAQ (reference sequence).

V and J are TRBV6-1 and TRBJ1-5; the D gene is possibly TRBD1 (5 bases). CDR3 length: 15 residues. V dropped 2 bases and J dropped 5 bases, with 13 bases sitting between them. Germline V gene lookup returns CDR1 MNHNS and CDR2 SASEGT. CDR3 residues: CASSERGLSHQPQHF. The CDR3 DNA follows: TGTGCCAGCAGTGAACGGGGACTGTCCCATCAGCCCCAGCATTTT.

The rearrangement joins TRBV28 to TRBJ2-7; 7 positions match TRBD1. The V segment lost 4 bases and the J segment 9 bases; nucleotides outside the gene matches: 6. This CDR3 has 12 residues. Germline values: CDR1 MDHEN, CDR2 SYDVKM. The CDR3 sequence: CASSSLGQVQYF. DNA for the CDR3: TGTGCCAGCAGTTCCCTCGGACAGGTGCAGTACTTC.

V is TRBV5-1 and J is TRBJ2-7; 9 positions agree with TRBD2. CDR3 length: 18 residues. The V and J ends lost 0 bases and 2 bases, in that order; junction bases with no gene match: 12. CDR1 SGHRS and CDR2 YFSETQ come from the germline V gene. CDR3 protein: CASSLAPTASGAAYEQYF. The CDR3 nucleotides are TGCGCCAGCAGCTTGGCCCCCACCGCTAGCGGGGCGGCCTACGAGCAGTACTTC.

The CDR3 region has the DNA TGTGCCAGCAGGCCCGGAGACTATGGCTACACCTTC. It encodes CASRPGDYGYTF. V usage is TRBV6-5 and J usage is TRBJ1-2; D is unresolved. The CDR3 sequence is 12 residues long. Germline values: CDR1 MNHEY, CDR2 SVGAGI. Trimming pared 6 bases from V and 3 bases from J, leaving 8 bases between.

The gene calls are TRBV11-2 and TRBJ2-1, with 8 positions matching TRBD1. J was trimmed by 6 bases and V by 7 bases; bases with no gene match: 11. The CDR3 extends over 15 amino acids. Germline V gives CDR1 SGHAT, CDR2 FQNNGV. CDR3 DNA: TGTGCCAGCACCTTGGGACAGGCGGGCCTCAATGAGCAGTTCTTC. Protein sequence: CASTLGQAGLNEQFF.

This chain links TRBV6-5 with TRBJ2-7; 10 positions agree with TRBD2. After removal of 4 bases from V and 2 bases from J, the junction contained 5 bases not matched to a gene. This CDR3 has 15 amino acids. Per the germline V gene, CDR1 is MNHEY and CDR2 is SVGAGI. CDR3 amino acids: CASSSLAGGPYEQYF. The DNA of the CDR3 is TGTGCCAGCAGTTCCTTAGCGGGAGGCCCCTACGAGCAGTACTTC.

The gene calls are TRBV6-5 and TRBJ2-5; D unresolved. The CDR3 extends over 10 amino acids. V lost 8 bases to trimming and J lost 5 bases, with 6 bases between them. CDR1 and CDR2 (germline): MNHEY, SVGAGI. CDR3 coding DNA: TGTGCCAGCCGGTTGGAGACCCAGTACTTC. Amino acid sequence: CASRLETQYF.

In this sample, this clone turned up once. This chain uses TRBV5-1 with TRBJ2-4; the D gene is possibly TRBD1 (6 bases). The CDR3 is 14 residues long. Germline lookup yields CDR1 SGHRS and CDR2 YFSETQ. V was shortened by 0 bases and J by 7 bases, with 11 bases between the two germline ends. CDR3 nucleotides: TGCGCCAGCAGCTTGGGACAGGCGGTGAACATTCAGTACTTC. Amino acids: CASSLGQAVNIQYF.

The chain joins TRBV28 to TRBJ1-4; tentative D call: TRBD1 (6 bases). Trimming shortened V by 5 bases and J by 3 bases, and 16 bases separated the two germline ends. Germline V CDR1 and CDR2: MDHEN, SYDVKM. This CDR3 comprises 16 residues. CDR3 sequence reads: CASSPPRQVPNEKLFF. CDR3 in DNA: TGTGCCAGCAGTCCACCACGACAGGTTCCTAATGAAAAACTGTTTTTT. Variable domain in full (rest from reference TRBV28 and TRBJ1-4): DVKVTQSSRYLVKRTGEKVFLECVQDMDHENMFWYRQDPGLGLRLIYFSYDVKMKEKGDIPEGYSVSREKKERFSLILESASTNQTSMYLCASSPPRQVPNEKLFFGSGTQLSVL.